One sample yielded the 31 T cell receptor beta chains listed below, sequenced in a study of cytomegalovirus exposure and HLA in healthy donors. PCR amplification relied on 60 Vbeta primers (plus 13 Jbeta primers). This table comes from immunoSEQ multiplex PCR, and its TCRdb copy is limited to in-frame clones, with some not included. The sample lists 120,000 or so clones, about a sixth occurring once. Sequencing used PBMCs. The receptors were sampled from a female donor in good health and CMV-seropositive.

V usage is TRBV5-1 and J usage is TRBJ2-2; D unresolved. This CDR3 is built from 15 residues. Germline V gives CDR1 SGHRS, CDR2 YFSETQ. Trimming left V 0 bases short and J 2 bases short, with 8 bases between. CDR3 coding DNA: TGCGCCAGCAGCTTGGAGCGACCCAACACCGGGGAGCTGTTTTTT. Encoded protein: CASSLERPNTGELFF.

This clone was counted between two and nine times. This rearrangement joins TRBV7-2 to TRBJ2-6, with 7 bases fitting TRBD2. This CDR3 is 19 amino acids long. V gave up 3 bases and J gave up 2 bases; unmatched junction bases: 13. Looked up from germline, CDR1 is SGHTA and CDR2 is FQGNSA. CDR3 coding DNA: TGTGCCAGCAGCTTGAGGCGGGGGAAGGACTCTACTGGGGCCAACGTCCTGACTTTC. Its translation: CASSLRRGKDSTGANVLTF.

A few counts support this clone. This sequence joins TRBV4-2 and TRBJ1-1; no definite D call. V was cut by 4 bases and J by 0 bases, with 6 bases left in between. The germline CDR1 and CDR2 sequences are LGHNA and YNFKEQ. This CDR3 is built from 13 residues. In DNA, the CDR3 is TGTGCCAGCAGCCTTACAGTGAACACTGAAGCTTTCTTT. Encoded protein: CASSLTVNTEAFF.

This chain joins TRBV6-6 and TRBJ2-7; no reliable D call. Trimming stripped 2 bases from V and 0 bases from J, with 8 bases between. From germline, CDR1 is MNHNY and CDR2 SVGAGI (reference sequence). CDR3 length equals 14 residues. Here the CDR3 DNA reads TGTGCCAGCAGTTACGCCACGAGCTCCTACGAGCAGTACTTC. Translating it yields CASSYATSSYEQYF.

The CDR3 nucleotides read TGTGCCATCAGTAAGACAGGGTCGGACTATGGCTACACCTTC. Translated, it gives CAISKTGSDYGYTF. The genes are TRBV10-3 and TRBJ1-2; TRBD1 agrees at 7 bases. In germline, CDR1 is ENHRY, CDR2 SYGVKD. CDR3 length: 14 residues. Germline trimming cut 5 bases from V and 3 bases from J; bases unmatched to any gene: 6.

This clone has only a few counts. The chain carries TRBV2 and TRBJ2-1; unclear D gene. This CDR3 is built from 14 residues. Germline CDR1 SNHLY, CDR2 FYNNEI. Trimming removed 3 bases from V and 6 bases from J, with 12 bases in between. This chain's CDR3 is CASSDTWFGNEQFF. The CDR3 DNA follows: TGTGCCAGCAGTGATACTTGGTTCGGCAATGAGCAGTTCTTC.

V is TRBV7-9 and J is TRBJ1-4; D may be TRBD1 (5 bases). This CDR3 comprises 14 residues. CDR1 is SEHNR and CDR2 is FQNEAQ in the germline V gene (reference sequence). Trimming pared 1 base from V and 5 bases from J, leaving 8 bases between. The CDR3 spells CASSLDRHNEKLFF. CDR3 sequence (DNA): TGTGCCAGCAGCTTAGACAGGCACAATGAAAAACTGTTTTTT.

This clone came up a few times. V usage is TRBV4-3 and J usage is TRBJ2-3; D ambiguous. Germline loops: CDR1 LGHNA, CDR2 YSLEER. Trimming took off 2 bases at V and 2 bases at J, with 11 bases between the two ends. The CDR3 is 15 residues long. The CDR3 spells CASSQLRHNTDTQYF. For the CDR3, the DNA is TGCGCCAGCAGCCAACTACGACATAACACAGATACGCAGTATTTT.

This clone was seen a few times. The CDR3 bases are TGTGCCAGCAGCCGGGACAGGGCTTATGGCTACACCTTC. This gives the protein CASSRDRAYGYTF. The chain recombines TRBV7-9 with TRBJ1-2; 9 bases map to TRBD1. This CDR3 is 13 amino acids long. J was trimmed by 5 bases and V by 5 bases; bases with no gene match: 3. Germline V lookup: CDR1 SEHNR, CDR2 FQNEAQ (reference sequence).

This clone has only a few counts. The V gene is TRBV28, the J gene TRBJ1-2; D not resolved. Deletions cut 3 bases from V and 4 bases from J, with 15 bases between. CDR1 is MDHEN and CDR2 is SYDVKM in the germline V gene. The CDR3 is 15 amino acids. The CDR3 spells CASSLGEGWVYGYTF. As DNA, the CDR3 is TGTGCCAGCAGTTTGGGCGAGGGTTGGGTCTATGGCTACACCTTC.

This clone was recorded a few times. The chain uses TRBV2 and TRBJ2-7; 10 nucleotides match TRBD2. In germline, CDR1 is SNHLY, CDR2 FYNNEI. The CDR3 length is 18 residues. Trimming cost V 3 bases and J 2 bases; bases outside gene matches: 13. The CDR3 protein is CASSDPTALAGAPYEQYF. DNA for the CDR3: TGTGCCAGCAGTGACCCCACCGCCCTAGCGGGGGCCCCCTACGAGCAGTACTTC.

The chain is built from TRBV23-1 and TRBJ2-2; a weak D match, TRBD2 (6 bases). TRBV23-1 is labeled an ORF, and its function is uncertain. V was trimmed by 4 bases and J by 7 bases, leaving 10 bases between them. CDR3 length equals 13 residues. The CDR3 spells CASSLSGVGELFF. DNA of the CDR3: TGCGCCAGCAGTCTTTCGGGAGTCGGGGAGCTGTTTTTT.

The chain uses TRBV27 and TRBJ2-1; TRBD1 aligns across 10 bases. Per germline, CDR1 MNHEY and CDR2 SMNVEV (reference sequence). Losses at the gene ends were 6 bases for V and 4 bases for J; bases not matched to a gene: 6. This CDR3 comprises 15 residues. Written as DNA, the CDR3 is TGTGCCAGCAGGCAACGGGACAGGGGTTACAATGAGCAGTTCTTC. It specifies CASRQRDRGYNEQFF.

The CDR3 bases are TGTGCCAGCAGTGAACGCGTTGGGGCCAACGTCCTGACTTTC. The encoded protein is CASSERVGANVLTF. The genes are TRBV2 and TRBJ2-6; D is unclear. Trimming left V 2 bases short and J 3 bases short, with 5 bases between. The CDR3 is made up of 14 amino acids. Germline V gene lookup returns CDR1 SNHLY and CDR2 FYNNEI.

This clone was found a few times. The chain has TRBV5-8 and TRBJ2-7, with D possibly being TRBD2 (5 bases). This CDR3 is built from 15 residues. Trimming stripped 9 bases from V and 6 bases from J, with 25 bases between. Germline V gene lookup returns CDR1 SGHTS and CDR2 YDEGEE. CDR3 amino acids: CATPFSSGPRGEQYF. The CDR3 DNA follows: TGTGCCACCCCATTCTCCTCCGGGCCTCGGGGCGAGCAGTACTTC.

This clone has a handful of counts. The rearrangement uses TRBV5-1 and TRBJ2-2; TRBD2 might be the D (6 bases). V lost 0 bases and J lost 7, with 13 bases in between. This CDR3 has 15 amino acids. CDR1 is SGHRS, CDR2 YFSETQ, per germline. This chain's CDR3 is CASSLAGVGRGELFF. CDR3 DNA sequence: TGCGCCAGCAGCTTGGCGGGAGTGGGGCGCGGGGAGCTGTTTTTT.

The chain recombines TRBV2 with TRBJ2-7, with 7 bases aligning to TRBD2. CDR1 is SNHLY and CDR2 is FYNNEI in the germline V gene. Trimming cost V 4 bases and J 6 bases; bases outside gene matches: 15. The CDR3 runs 16 residues. As DNA, the CDR3 is TGTGCCAGCAGTGTAGCGCTAGCGGTAGGCCCCTCCGAGCAGTACTTC. Its translation is CASSVALAVGPSEQYF.

This rearrangement joins TRBV7-2 to TRBJ2-7, with 7 bases lining up with TRBD1. V shed 5 bases, J shed 0 bases, and the junction held 7 bases outside the gene matches. CDR1 SGHTA and CDR2 FQGNSA come from the germline V gene. There are 15 residues in the CDR3. This CDR3 reads CASSEGPGGSYEQYF. Here the CDR3 DNA reads TGTGCCAGCAGCGAAGGGCCAGGGGGCTCCTACGAGCAGTACTTC. The variable domain in full, completed from reference TRBV7-2 and TRBJ2-7, reads GAGVSQSPSNKVTEKGKDVELRCDPISGHTALYWYRQSLGQGLEFLIYFQGNSAPDKSGLPSDRFSAERTGGSVSTLTIQRTQQEDSAVYLCASSEGPGGSYEQYFGPGTRLTVT.

The chain's CDR3 is CASRGEDRNSYEQYF. The CDR3 region has the DNA TGCGCCAGCAGAGGGGAGGACAGGAACTCCTACGAGCAGTACTTC. The chain uses TRBV5-1 and TRBJ2-7; possible D gene TRBD1, 7 bases. Germline V gene data show CDR1 as SGHRS and CDR2 as YFSETQ. The length of the CDR3 is 15 residues. The ends were cut back, 5 bases at V and 0 bases at J, with 15 bases in the middle.

The chain combines TRBV27 with TRBJ1-4, with TRBD1 as a possible D gene (5 bases). Germline-derived CDR1 and CDR2 are MNHEY and SMNVEV (reference sequence). V lost 5 bases, J lost 13 bases, and 14 bases lay in between. There are 12 residues in the CDR3. Written as DNA, the CDR3 is TGTGCCAGCAGTACCTCCGGCGGGGGACTGTTTTTT. This gives the protein CASSTSGGGLFF.

In its sample, this clone was seen a few times. The V and J genes are TRBV5-1 and TRBJ1-3; D is possibly TRBD1 (5 bases). V lost 0 bases, J lost 2 bases, and 12 bases lay in between. CDR3 length: 16 amino acids. Germline-derived CDR1 and CDR2 are SGHRS and YFSETQ. CDR3: CASSLARQGAGNTIYF. CDR3 nucleotides: TGCGCCAGCAGCTTGGCCCGGCAGGGTGCTGGAAACACCATATATTTT.

The rearrangement links TRBV7-2 to TRBJ1-2; 9 nucleotides agree with TRBD1. The CDR3 is 15 residues long. The germline CDR1 and CDR2 sequences are SGHTA and FQGNSA. The V segment lost 5 bases and the J segment 4 bases; nucleotides outside the gene matches: 8. The CDR3: CASSLRDRASYGYTF. The CDR3 DNA sequence: TGTGCCAGCAGCCTCCGGGACAGGGCCTCCTATGGCTACACCTTC.

The V gene is TRBV6-1, the J gene TRBJ2-7; a weak D match, TRBD2 (6 bases). V was cut by 2 bases and J by 5 bases, with 19 bases left in between. Germline CDR1 MNHNS, CDR2 SASEGT. This CDR3 is 16 amino acids long. CDR3 nucleotide sequence: TGTGCCAGCAGTGAATATGGGGCTAGCTGGAGGGACGAGCAGTACTTC. Translating gives CASSEYGASWRDEQYF.

This clone occurred a few times. The chain is built from TRBV15 and TRBJ2-5; 13 bases are a match to TRBD2. The V gene end was trimmed by 3 bases and the J gene end by 2 bases; junction bases not matched to a gene: 6. CDR3 length equals 17 residues. Looked up from germline, CDR1 is LNHNV and CDR2 is YYDKDF (reference sequence). The CDR3 DNA follows: TGTGCCACCAGCAGTGAACCGGGACTAGCGGGGCAAGAGACCCAGTACTTC. It yields the protein CATSSEPGLAGQETQYF.

V usage is TRBV28 and J usage is TRBJ2-3; 7 positions agree with TRBD2. The germline CDR1 and CDR2 sequences are MDHEN and SYDVKM. With V trimmed by 3 bases and J by 2 bases, 11 bases remained unmatched. The CDR3 contains 17 residues. CDR3 in amino acids: CASSFRLIAGFTDTQYF. CDR3 DNA sequence: TGTGCCAGCAGTTTTCGGCTAATAGCGGGCTTCACAGATACGCAGTATTTT.

The table lists this clone with a few counts. V gene TRBV4-1 combines with J gene TRBJ2-3, with 10 positions matching TRBD2. Germline values: CDR1 MGHRA, CDR2 YSYEKL. J was trimmed by 3 bases and V by 5 bases; bases with no gene match: 11. This CDR3 is built from 17 residues. In nucleotides, the CDR3 is TGCGCCAGCAGCGGATATCCGGGACTAGCGTTAACAGATACGCAGTATTTT. It specifies CASSGYPGLALTDTQYF.

The chain is built from TRBV5-6 and TRBJ1-1; TRBD1 agrees at 11 bases. Germline CDR1 reads SGHDT; CDR2 reads YYEEEE. V was pared by 5 bases and J by 4 bases, with 4 bases of the junction left unmatched. This CDR3 has 14 amino acids. For the CDR3, the DNA is TGTGCCAGCAGGGGACAGGGGGGTGGCACTGAAGCTTTCTTT. Its protein product is CASRGQGGGTEAFF.

CDR3 DNA: TGTGCCAGCAGCCTATCAAGATACACTGAAGCTTTCTTT. It encodes CASSLSRYTEAFF. V and J are TRBV7-2 and TRBJ1-1; D unresolved. The CDR3 covers 13 residues. Trimming took 5 bases from V and 3 from J, leaving 10 bases between them. The germline CDR1 and CDR2 sequences are SGHTA and FQGNSA.

This clone was picked up a small number of times. CDR3 loop: CASSLNDNSGNTIYF. CDR3 DNA sequence: TGCGCCAGCAGCTTGAATGACAACTCTGGAAACACCATATATTTT. The chain recombines TRBV5-1 with TRBJ1-3; D uncertain. The germline V gene encodes CDR1 SGHRS and CDR2 YFSETQ. This CDR3 is 15 amino acids long. V was shortened by 1 base and J by 0 bases, with 8 bases between the two germline ends.

CDR3 nucleotide sequence: TGTGCCAGAGGAGAAGAGGGGACTAGCACAGATACGCAGTATTTT. Amino acid sequence: CARGEEGTSTDTQYF. The chain couples TRBV7-2 to TRBJ2-3; a possible D gene is TRBD2 (6 bases). The CDR3 covers 15 residues. CDR1 SGHTA and CDR2 FQGNSA come from the germline V gene. The V and J ends lost 9 bases and 0 bases respectively, with 16 bases between them.

This clone was observed a few times. The chain is built from TRBV9 and TRBJ2-7, with no clear D. V lost 5 bases to trimming and J lost 3 bases, with 12 bases between them. Germline CDR1 SGDLS, CDR2 YYNGEE. The CDR3 runs to 13 residues. The CDR3 DNA sequence: TGTGCCAGCAGTAGTGACATCTACTACGAGCAGTACTTC. Amino acids: CASSSDIYYEQYF.